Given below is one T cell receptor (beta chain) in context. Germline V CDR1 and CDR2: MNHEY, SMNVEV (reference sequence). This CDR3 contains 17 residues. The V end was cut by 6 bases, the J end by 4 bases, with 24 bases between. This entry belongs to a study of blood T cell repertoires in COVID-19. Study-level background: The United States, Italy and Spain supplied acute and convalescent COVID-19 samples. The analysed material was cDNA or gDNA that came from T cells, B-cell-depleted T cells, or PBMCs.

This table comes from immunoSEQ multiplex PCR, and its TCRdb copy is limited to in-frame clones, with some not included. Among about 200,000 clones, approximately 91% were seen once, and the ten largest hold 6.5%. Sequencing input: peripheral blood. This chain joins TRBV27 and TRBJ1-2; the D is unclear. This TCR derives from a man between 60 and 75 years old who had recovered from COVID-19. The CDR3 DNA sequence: TGTGCCAGCAGACCTCCTGCGGTGGGGTGGCGGGGCTATGGCTACACCTTC. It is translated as CASRPPAVGWRGYGYTF.